Given below is one TCR beta chain in context. Looked up from germline, CDR1 is GTSNPN and CDR2 is SVGIG (reference sequence). V lost 7 bases, J lost 0 bases, and 5 bases stayed unmatched. This CDR3 has 14 amino acids. Sequencing used immunoSEQ multiplex PCR; TCRdb keeps in-frame clones, though not all of them. The data hold some 93,000 clones, with around 89% observed a single time. The source of the sample is a study of T cell responses to AZD1222 COVID-19 vaccine. Sequenced here: peripheral blood, sampled 28 days after the second AZD1222 dose. The sequence was collected from an adult who received the AZD1222 COVID-19 vaccine. The V gene is TRBV30, the J gene TRBJ2-3, with 9 bases matching TRBD2. CDR3 sequence: CAYERGASTDTQYF. CDR3 in DNA: TGTGCCTACGAGCGGGGGGCTAGCACAGATACGCAGTATTTT.